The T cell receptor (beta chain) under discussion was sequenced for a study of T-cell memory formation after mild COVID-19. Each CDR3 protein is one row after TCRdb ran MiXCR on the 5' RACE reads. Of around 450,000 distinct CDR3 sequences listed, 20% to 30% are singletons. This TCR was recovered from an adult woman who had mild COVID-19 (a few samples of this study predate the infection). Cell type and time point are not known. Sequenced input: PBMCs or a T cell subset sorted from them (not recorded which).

The DNA of the CDR3 is TGTGCCAGCAGCCAAGAGGACGAGCAGTTCTTC. As protein: CASSQEDEQFF. The chain couples TRBV3-1 to TRBJ2-1; D remains unclear. The CDR3 covers 11 residues. The germline V gene encodes CDR1 LGHDT and CDR2 YNNKEL (reference sequence). V gave up 0 bases and J gave up 10 bases, with 4 bases separating them.